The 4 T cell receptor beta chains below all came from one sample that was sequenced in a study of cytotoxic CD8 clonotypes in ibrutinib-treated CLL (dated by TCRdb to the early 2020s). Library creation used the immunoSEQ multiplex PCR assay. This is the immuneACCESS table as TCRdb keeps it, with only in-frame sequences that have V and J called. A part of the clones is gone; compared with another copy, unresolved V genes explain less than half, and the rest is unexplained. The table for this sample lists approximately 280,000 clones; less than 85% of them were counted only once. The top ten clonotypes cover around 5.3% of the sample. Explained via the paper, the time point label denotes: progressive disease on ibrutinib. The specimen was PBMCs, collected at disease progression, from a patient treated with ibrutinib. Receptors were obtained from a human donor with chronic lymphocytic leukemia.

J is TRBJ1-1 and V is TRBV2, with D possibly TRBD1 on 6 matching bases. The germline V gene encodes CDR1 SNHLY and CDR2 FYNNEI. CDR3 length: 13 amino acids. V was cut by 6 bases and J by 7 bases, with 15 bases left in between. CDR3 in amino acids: CASREQGTYEAFF. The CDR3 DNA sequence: TGTGCCAGCAGGGAACAGGGTACCTATGAAGCTTTCTTT. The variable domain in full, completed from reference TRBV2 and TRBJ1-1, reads EPEVTQTPSHQVTQMGQEVILRCVPISNHLYFYWYRQILGQKVEFLVSFYNNEISEKSEIFDDQFSVERPDGSNFTLKIRSTKLEDSAMYFCASREQGTYEAFFGQGTRLTVV.

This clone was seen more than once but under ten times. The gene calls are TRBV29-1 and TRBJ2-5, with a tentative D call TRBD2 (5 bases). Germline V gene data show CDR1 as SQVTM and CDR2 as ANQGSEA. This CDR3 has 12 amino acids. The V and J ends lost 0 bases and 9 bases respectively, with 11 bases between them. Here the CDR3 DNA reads TGCAGCGTTGAAGATCCCCCGGAGGCCCAGTACTTC. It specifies CSVEDPPEAQYF.

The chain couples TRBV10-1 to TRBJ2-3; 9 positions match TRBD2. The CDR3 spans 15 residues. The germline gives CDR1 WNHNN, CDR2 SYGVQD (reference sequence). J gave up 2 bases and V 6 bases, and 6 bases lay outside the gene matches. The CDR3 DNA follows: TGCGCCAGCAGCGTAGCGGGGGACATCACAGATACGCAGTATTTT. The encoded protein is CASSVAGDITDTQYF.

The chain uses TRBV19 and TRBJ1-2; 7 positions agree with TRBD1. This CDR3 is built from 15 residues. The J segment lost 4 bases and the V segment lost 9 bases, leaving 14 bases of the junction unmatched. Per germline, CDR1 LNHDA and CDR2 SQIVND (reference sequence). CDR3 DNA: TGTGCCAGCCTTCTCCGGGACAGAGCCTTCTATGGCTACACCTTC. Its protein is CASLLRDRAFYGYTF. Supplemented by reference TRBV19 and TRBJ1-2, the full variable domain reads DGGITQSPKYLFRKEGQNVTLSCEQNLNHDAMYWYRQDPGQGLRLIYYSQIVNDFQKGDIAEGYSVSREKKESFPLTVTSAQKNPTAFYLCASLLRDRAFYGYTFGSGTRLTVV.